This T cell receptor (beta chain) originates from a study of shared clonotypes between healthy human individuals. As for the study in general: Ranging from 18 to 49 in age, donors were two women and a few men.

The assay was immunoSEQ multiplex PCR, and TCRdb's table has in-frame clones only and misses some. The repertoire holds roughly 550,000 clones, with roughly 96% as singletons. The CDR3 covers 15 residues. The ends lost 3 bases at V and 8 bases at J; junction bases unmatched: 4. CDR1 is MDHEN, CDR2 SYDVKM, per germline. Naive CD8 populations comprised CD45RO-negative cells positively selected for CCR7, excluding terminally differentiated effector memory CD45RA+ cells. Material for sequencing was naive CD8+ T cells sorted from blood. This TCR was recovered from a woman under 40 in good health. The chain carries TRBV28 and TRBJ1-6, with 10 bases aligning to TRBD1. The CDR3 spells CASSLRQGAYSPLHF. Here the CDR3 DNA reads TGTGCCAGCAGTTTGCGACAGGGGGCGTATTCACCCCTCCACTTT.